This record looks at one T cell receptor beta chain sequence and its context. The antigen is not known. Genes and germline come from the mouse. The read is 4 residues too short to cover the CDR3 end, so that end is filled in from the germline J gene. Following extraction, RNA underwent reverse transcription to cDNA, which served as the sequencing template. The data were produced by immunoSEQ multiplex PCR, yet TCRdb's version contains in-frame clones alone and is incomplete. This repertoire holds about 110,000 clones, and none appear only once. These data originate in a study of CD8+ T cells in alopecia areata. On the study more broadly: Graft recipients were roughly 6-11-week-old female C3H/HeJ mice, and donor skin originated from 6-12-month-old C3H/HeJ mice with spontaneous alopecia. Findings of the study overall: There were also resident alphabeta T cells of normal skin sequenced in scalp samples. Alopecia totalis/universalis scalp especially showed more expanded CD8+ clones than normal scalp.

This CDR3 has 13 amino acids. Germline loops: CDR1 SGHSA, CDR2 FRNQAP. The TCR comes from a C3H/HeJ mouse with alopecia areata. This strain's MHC haplotype is H2-k. The source material was lesional skin. The chain recombines TRBV16 with TRBJ2-7, with a weak D call TRBD2 (5 bases). The covered CDR3 bases are TGTGCAAGCAGCTTAGATTTGGGGTAT. It translates to CASSLDLGY. The whole CDR3 protein reads CASSLDLGYEQYF.